The clone carrying this T cell receptor beta chain has just a few counts. Its specificity is not known. Germline V gene data show CDR1 as MGHDK and CDR2 as SYGVNS. V gave up 3 bases and J gave up 3 bases, with 8 bases separating them. CDR3 length: 13 amino acids. The data originate from a study of cytomegalovirus exposure and HLA in healthy donors. Whole-study results and caveats: An analysis was carried out later, and it reportedly showed fewer N-insertions in an Asian-associated ancestry cluster than the roughly 700-donor mean. A missense variant in DCLRE1C was later tied to TCR beta V- and J-gene trimming. Reported performance of the classifier showed diagnosis of cytomegalovirus status with high specificity and sensitivity.

Amplification used 60 Vbeta primers and 13 Jbeta primers. TCRdb's table, derived via immunoSEQ multiplex PCR, lists solely in-frame clones and lacks some. The sample includes 110,000 to 150,000 clones, 75% to 80% seen only once; the top ten take 1.7%. The sequence was collected from a young woman in good health and CMV-seronegative. The specimen was PBMCs. The chain recombines TRBV25-1 with TRBJ1-1, with D uncertain. The DNA for the CDR3 is TGTGCCAGCAGTGAGCCGGGGTACACTGAAGCTTTCTTT. Its protein is CASSEPGYTEAFF.